This T cell receptor beta chain derives from a study of blood T cell repertoires in COVID-19 (dated by TCRdb to between 2020 and 2021). Study-wide context: Collaborator samples came from the United States, Italy and Spain and covered acute and convalescent phases of COVID-19. The prospective study material was composed of cDNA or gDNA derived from T cells, B-cell-depleted T cells, or PBMCs. Subjects who had been exposed to COVID-19, were actively infected with it, or had recovered from it provided the deeply sampled blood TCRbeta repertoires that made up the dataset. The repertoires were released in a freely available public database meant as a resource for research on the immune response to SARS-CoV-2. Samples were obtained from the ongoing ImmuneRACE study (first 160 participants) and from 1,254 subjects provided by 6 global collaborators. The sample metadata nearly always contained a de-identified subject ID, COVID-19 status, age in years and sex. Where HLA class I and class II types were available, the types were taken from metadata supplied by the sample provider, not from assay-based typing. The paper as a whole reports these results and caveats: The amount of clinical and demographic metadata varied by source and participant and was provided uncurated.

The immunoSEQ Assay, a bias-controlled multiplex PCR, was used to amplify TCRbeta CDR3 regions from genomic DNA. In the authors' own workflow: The number of nucleated cells in each sample was estimated from the amplification of reference gene primers within the assay. To quantify the absolute abundance of each unique TCRbeta CDR3 rearrangement, sequence reads were collapsed and filtered. Productive Simpson clonality was computed per sample as the square root of Simpson's diversity index over productive rearrangements. TCRdb mirrors the immuneACCESS table, restricted to in-frame sequences. Some clones are absent from its copies; in checked studies, under half trace to an unresolved V gene, and the reason for the others is unknown. Clone size and V and J calls were adopted from that table, with D and trimming inferred from the DNA. In all, the sample holds roughly 71,000 clones, and approximately 91% of those were seen once. Jointly, the top ten make up approximately 28% of the sample.

Remarks on this clone: The clone's antigen remains unknown. No much larger clonotype is one base removed from it; base qualities were not supplied.

Collaborating institutions collected whole blood in K2EDTA tubes following their own protocols. Collaborator samples were shipped for TCRbeta analysis as frozen whole blood, isolated PBMCs, or DNA extracted from either sample type. The V and J ends are trimmed by 2 bases and 5 bases, leaving 6 bases between them. The CDR3 sequence holds 13 residues, the cysteine and phenylalanine included. The kept DNA is CDR3 alone, 39 bases in frame from the first base. The sequenced material came from peripheral blood. The chain was built from TRBV12-3 or TRBV12-4 and TRBJ2-2, with TRBD2 tentatively as D gene (5 bases match). This sequence originates from a man in his forties or fifties with acute or convalescent COVID-19. The CDR3 has the sequence CASSLTGTGELFF. The nucleotide sequence is given as TGTGCCAGCAGTTTAACGGGGACCGGGGAGCTGTTTTTT.